This passage covers 19 T cell receptor beta chains from one sample sequenced in a study of cytomegalovirus exposure and HLA in healthy donors. PCR employed 60 Vbeta and 13 Jbeta primers. Only in-frame clones appear in the TCRdb table, and some are missing; sequencing was by immunoSEQ multiplex PCR. The top ten hold 4.9% of the sample, which has approximately 180,000 clones, roughly 76% seen once. The material sequenced was PBMCs. The receptors originated from a young woman in good health and CMV-seropositive.

This clone came up a few times. The chain has TRBV18 and TRBJ1-5; unclear D gene. The CDR3 loop spans 14 amino acids. Germline CDR1 KGHSH, CDR2 LQKENI. The germline V and J ends were trimmed by 6 bases and 0 bases, with 9 bases remaining between them. The CDR3 spells CASSKIDSNQPQHF. CDR3 nucleotide sequence: TGTGCCAGCTCTAAGATAGATAGCAATCAGCCCCAGCATTTT.

This chain connects TRBV27 to TRBJ1-1, with 8 bases fitting TRBD1. CDR1 is MNHEY, CDR2 SMNVEV, per germline (reference sequence). V shed 6 bases and J 4 bases; nucleotides not matched to a gene: 7. The CDR3 loop spans 14 amino acids. DNA for the CDR3: TGTGCCAGCAGCGACAGGGGTACAGCCACTGAAGCTTTCTTT. Translation: CASSDRGTATEAFF.

CDR3 protein: CASSQDRSSYEQYF. CDR3 sequence (DNA): TGCGCCAGCAGCCAAGATCGATCCTCCTACGAGCAGTACTTC. The V call is TRBV4-3, the J call TRBJ2-5, with D unresolved. The closer fit of TRBJ2-7 to the DNA end suggests the J call may be wrong. CDR1 is LGHNA and CDR2 is YSLEER in the germline V gene. The CDR3 has 14 amino acids.

The gene calls are TRBV29-1 and TRBJ1-3; D gene uncertain. Trimming removed 5 bases at V and 0 bases at J, with 8 bases between. CDR3 length: 13 amino acids. Germline V gene lookup returns CDR1 SQVTM and CDR2 ANQGSEA. For the CDR3, the DNA is TGCAGCGTTCAGATAACCTCTGGAAACACCATATATTTT. Encoded protein: CSVQITSGNTIYF.

This CDR3 reads CASSSRGQLDTQYF. CDR3 nucleotide sequence: TGCGCCAGCAGCTCCAGGGGGCAGCTAGATACGCAGTATTTT. V and J are TRBV5-1 and TRBJ2-3; 8 positions match TRBD1. This CDR3 is built from 14 residues. The junction had 5 bases not matched to a gene; V was cut back by 3 bases and J by 5 bases. Germline V gene sequence: CDR1 SGHRS, CDR2 YFSETQ.

The chain uses TRBV10-3 and TRBJ2-3, with a weak D call TRBD1 (5 bases). The CDR3 runs to 12 residues. The ends were cut back, 8 bases at V and 1 base at J, with 7 bases in the middle. Germline CDR1 is ENHRY and CDR2 is SYGVKD. CDR3 residues: CAIGAGTDTQYF. The CDR3 nucleotides are TGTGCCATCGGGGCGGGCACAGATACGCAGTATTTT.

The chain carries TRBV27 and TRBJ2-1, with TRBD2 matching over 13 bases. Germline trimming cut 6 bases from V and 5 bases from J; bases unmatched to any gene: 1. CDR1 MNHEY and CDR2 SMNVEV come from the germline V gene (reference sequence). The CDR3 has 14 amino acids. In DNA, the CDR3 is TGTGCCAGCAGACTAGCGGGGGGGAACAATGAGCAGTTCTTC. Translating gives CASRLAGGNNEQFF.

The chain recombines TRBV4-3 with TRBJ2-3; 8 bases match TRBD2. This CDR3 spans 16 amino acids. Germline lookup yields CDR1 LGHNA and CDR2 YSLEER. The trim removed 0 bases at V and 11 bases at J, leaving 13 bases unmatched. CDR3 nucleotide sequence: TGCGCCAGCAGCCAAGAGTCTGTGCGGCGGGGGGAGTTGCAGTATTTT. Translation: CASSQESVRRGELQYF.

With regard to this clone: An end of the junction does not agree with germline; a read error may underlie this. The V call is TRBV6-1, the J call TRBJ1-5, with D tentatively TRBD1 (5 bases). Germline V gives CDR1 MNHNS, CDR2 SASEGT. The CDR3 has 16 amino acids. The CDR3 DNA sequence: TGTGCCAGCAGTGGGGCTCGCCAGGGTCAGAATCAGGCCCAGCATTTT. Protein sequence: CASSGARQGQNQAQHF.

V and J are TRBV29-1 and TRBJ1-4; 8 bases agree with TRBD1. Unmatched junction bases numbered 11, after V lost 5 bases and J lost 6 bases. Germline loops: CDR1 SQVTM, CDR2 ANQGSEA. The CDR3 is 15 residues long. The DNA for the CDR3 is TGCAGCGTTAGGCCTGGGACAGGAGGCGATGAAAAACTGTTTTTT. Protein sequence: CSVRPGTGGDEKLFF.

This sequence joins TRBV5-1 and TRBJ2-5, with D maybe TRBD2 (6 bases). Germline CDR1 reads SGHRS; CDR2 reads YFSETQ. V was clipped by 7 bases and J by 5 bases, with 9 bases between them. This CDR3 has 11 residues. CDR3 in amino acids: CASQAGETQYF. For the CDR3, the DNA is TGCGCCAGCCAGGCGGGGGAGACCCAGTACTTC.

The CDR3 region is CASSPARGAAETQYF. The CDR3 coding sequence is TGTGCCAGCAGCCCAGCCAGGGGGGCAGCAGAGACCCAGTACTTC. V and J are TRBV7-2 and TRBJ2-5; maybe TRBD1 (7 bases). The V gene lost 5 bases and the J gene lost 4 bases, with 17 bases spanning the gap. CDR3 length: 15 residues. CDR1 and CDR2 (germline): SGHTA, FQGNSA.

The chain is built from TRBV30 and TRBJ1-2, with D possibly matching TRBD1 (5 bases). The CDR3 runs 14 residues. The germline V gene has CDR1 GTSNPN and CDR2 SVGIG (reference sequence). The V end was cut by 1 base, the J end by 5 bases, with 14 bases between. This chain's CDR3 is CAWSGARGTYGYTF. CDR3 nucleotide sequence: TGTGCCTGGAGTGGTGCCCGCGGGACTTATGGCTACACCTTC.

V is TRBV5-1 and J is TRBJ2-3, with D perhaps matching TRBD1 (6 bases). V gave up 2 bases and J gave up 3 bases, with 10 bases separating them. CDR1 is SGHRS and CDR2 is YFSETQ in the germline V gene. The CDR3 is 14 amino acids. The CDR3 here is CASSLGGSTDTQYF. The CDR3 nucleotides read TGCGCCAGCAGCTTAGGGGGATCGACAGATACGCAGTATTTT.

The V gene is TRBV7-9, the J gene TRBJ2-3, with TRBD2 matching 16 bases. The CDR3 contains 17 residues. Germline V gene data show CDR1 as SEHNR and CDR2 as FQNEAQ (reference sequence). V was pared by 10 bases and J by 4 bases, with 11 bases of the junction left unmatched. CDR3 residues: CANHPGLAGGHADTQYF. In nucleotides, the CDR3 is TGTGCCAACCACCCGGGACTAGCGGGGGGGCATGCAGATACGCAGTATTTT.

The rearrangement joins TRBV27 to TRBJ1-4; 11 nucleotides match TRBD1. Trimming took 6 bases from V and 2 from J; bases not matched to a gene: 14. CDR1 MNHEY and CDR2 SMNVEV come from the germline V gene (reference sequence). The CDR3 spans 19 residues. The CDR3 sequence is CASSGSLGQGDWTNEKLFF. CDR3 DNA sequence: TGTGCCAGCAGCGGATCCCTGGGACAGGGGGATTGGACTAATGAAAAACTGTTTTTT.

The V gene is TRBV10-3, the J gene TRBJ2-6; 7 positions match TRBD1. Per the germline V gene, CDR1 is ENHRY and CDR2 is SYGVKD. The CDR3 covers 21 residues. Trimming cost V 0 bases and J 0 bases; bases outside gene matches: 14. The CDR3 region has the DNA TGTGCCATCAGTGAGTCCCTTGAGGGGACAGTTGGATACTCTGGGGCCAACGTCCTGACTTTC. It encodes CAISESLEGTVGYSGANVLTF.

This clone turned up a few times. The genes are TRBV5-1 and TRBJ2-3, with D possibly being TRBD1 (6 bases). Germline V CDR1 and CDR2: SGHRS, YFSETQ. This CDR3 is 16 amino acids long. V dropped 0 bases and J dropped 0 bases, with 11 bases sitting between them. The CDR3 loop is CASSLAWGRSTDTQYF. CDR3 nucleotide sequence: TGCGCCAGCAGCTTGGCCTGGGGGCGGAGCACAGATACGCAGTATTTT. Supplemented by reference TRBV5-1 and TRBJ2-3, the full variable domain reads KAGVTQTPRYLIKTRGQQVTLSCSPISGHRSVSWYQQTPGQGLQFLFEYFSETQRNKGNFPGRFSGRQFSNSRSEMNVSTLELGDSALYLCASSLAWGRSTDTQYFGPGTRLTVL.

The chain is built from TRBV7-9 and TRBJ2-7; 7 nucleotides agree with TRBD2. The CDR3 runs 14 residues. With V trimmed by 5 bases and J by 3 bases, 7 bases remained unmatched. Germline-derived CDR1 and CDR2 are SEHNR and FQNEAQ (reference sequence). The CDR3 loop reads CASSPWGGDYEQYF. The CDR3 DNA reads TGTGCCAGCAGCCCATGGGGGGGAGACTACGAGCAGTACTTC. The complete variable domain, with remaining parts taken from reference TRBV7-9 and TRBJ2-7, reads DTGVSQNPRHKITKRGQNVTFRCDPISEHNRLYWYRQTLGQGPEFLTYFQNEAQLEKSRLLSDRFSAERPKGSFSTLEIQRTEQGDSAMYLCASSPWGGDYEQYFGPGTRLTVT.